These T cell receptor beta chains were read from a single sample in a study of cytomegalovirus exposure and HLA in healthy donors. Generated by immunoSEQ multiplex PCR, the TCRdb table keeps only in-frame clones and is missing some. This repertoire shows 150,000 to 250,000 clones, approximately 85% found once; its top ten account for around 6%. Sample: PBMCs. These receptors all stem from a woman aged 45 to 65 in good health and CMV-seropositive. The CDR3 runs from the conserved cysteine through the conserved F or W. D genes are given only for firm matches. Some rows mark clone size as missing; the rest say once, few, many or name a class of expanded clone.

>TRBJ2-1|-|TRBV5-4|-
TGTGCCAGCAGCTTTGGCGGGCGGGGAACCTACAATGAGCAGTTCTTC
CASSFGGRGTYNEQFF
>TRBJ1-5|-|TRBV2|-
TGTGCCAGCAGTGAACGGAGGACGGTGAGTAATCAGCCCCAGCATTTT
CASSERRTVSNQPQHF
>TRBJ2-3|TRBD2|TRBV9|-
TGTGCCAGCAGCGTAGAGCGGCGGGGGGCCGGCACAGATACGCAGTATTTT
CASSVERRGAGTDTQYF
>TRBJ2-7|-|TRBV2|-
TGTGCCAGCAGTCGAGGGAGCATACCGCTGGAGCAGTACTTC
CASSRGSIPLEQYF
>TRBJ2-1|TRBD2|TRBV27|-
TGTGCCAGCAGCAGCGAGGCGGGAGGGCCTGGTAGTGAGCAGTTCTTC
CASSSEAGGPGSEQFF
>TRBJ1-2|TRBD1|TRBV19|-
TGTGCCAGCAATGACAGGGCGGGTGGCTACACCTTC
CASNDRAGGYTF
>TRBJ2-1|-|TRBV18|-
TGTGCCAGCTCACCATCTATTAGCTCCTACAATGAGCAGTTCTTC
CASSPSISSYNEQFF
>TRBJ2-7|TRBD2|TRBV27|-
TGTGCCAGCAGTCTAGCGGGAGTGTACGAGCAGTACTTC
CASSLAGVYEQYF
>TRBJ2-7|TRBD2|TRBV4-1|-
TGCGCCAGCAGCCACCCTGGGACTAGCGGGAGGTACGAGCAGTACTTC
CASSHPGTSGRYEQYF
>TRBJ2-1|TRBD2|TRBV9|-
TGTGCCAGCAGCGCTGGACTAGCGGGAAGGGGAAATGAGCAGTTCTTC
CASSAGLAGRGNEQFF
>TRBJ1-4|-|TRBV4-1|-
TGCGCCAGCAGCCAAGATCCACTGGGGGGGGGTGAAAAACTGTTTTTT
CASSQDPLGGGEKLFF
>TRBJ2-7|TRBD2|TRBV28|-
TGTGCCAGCAGCTCGGGGGGGGGTGTTTCCTACGAGCAGTACTTC
CASSSGGGVSYEQYF
>TRBJ1-1|TRBD1|TRBV28|-
TGTGCCAGCAGTTTTGGGACAGGTGAAGCTTTCTTT
CASSFGTGEAFF
>TRBJ2-2|TRBD1|TRBV12-5|-
TGTGCTAGTGTCCTCACCGGGACAGGGGGCACCGGGGAGCTGTTTTTT
CASVLTGTGGTGELFF
>TRBJ2-5|TRBD1|TRBV6-4|few
TGTGCCACCCGACAGGGTACAGGGAAGACCCAGTACTTC
CATRQGTGKTQYF
>TRBJ2-3|-|TRBV7-9|-
TGTGCCAGCAGCCCCCGGGCCCTGGCGGGGACAGATACGCAGTATTTT
CASSPRALAGTDTQYF
>TRBJ2-5|TRBD2|TRBV19|-
TGTGCCAGTAGTAAACTAGCGGGCCGACAAGAGACCCAGTACTTC
CASSKLAGRQETQYF
>TRBJ2-7|-|TRBV5-1|-
TGCGCCAGCAGTGATCAGGGGTACGAGCAGTACTTC
CASSDQGYEQYF
>TRBJ2-3|-|TRBV5-1|-
TGCGCCAGCAGCTTGGCGGGAGCCCGCACAGATACGCAGTATTTT
CASSLAGARTDTQYF
>TRBJ2-1|-|TRBV10-1|-
TGCGCCAGCAGTCGAGGGGGGGCCGTTAATGAGCAGTTCTTC
CASSRGGAVNEQFF
>TRBJ1-5|-|TRBV27|-
TGTGCCAGCAGTTTGGGGAGGGGCTATAGCAATCAGCCCCAGCATTTT
CASSLGRGYSNQPQHF
>TRBJ1-1|TRBD1|TRBV19|few
TGTGCCAGTAGAGGGGACAGGGGGAACACTGAAGCTTTCTTT
CASRGDRGNTEAFF
>TRBJ2-7|-|TRBV2|once
TGTGCCAGCAGTGATGAAAACTCCCTCTACGAGCAGTACTTC
CASSDENSLYEQYF
>TRBJ1-5|-|TRBV18|-
TGTGCCAGCTCACCACCGTCTTATAGCAATCAGCCCCAGCATTTT
CASSPPSYSNQPQHF
>TRBJ2-2|TRBD1|TRBV5-1|-
TGCGCCAGCAGCTTTCTACCCGGGACAGGGGGAGGCGGGGAGCTGTTTTTT
CASSFLPGTGGGGELFF
>TRBJ2-7|-|TRBV18|-
TGTGCCAGCTCACCAGGGGGGGCGTCCTACGAGCAGTACTTC
CASSPGGASYEQYF
>TRBJ2-1|TRBD2|TRBV7-2|-
TGTGCCAGCAGCCCGCGGACTAGCGGGTTATCATCCGGTGAGCAGTTCTTC
CASSPRTSGLSSGEQFF
>TRBJ2-7|-|TRBV4-1|-
TGCGCCAGCAGCCAAGGCTGGTCGGCTCGTTTGAGGTCCTACGAGCAGTACTTC
CASSQGWSARLRSYEQYF
>TRBJ2-7|-|TRBV6-5|-
TGTGCCAGCAGTTACCGGGAGAGCCCCGCCGGCGAGCAGTACTTC
CASSYRESPAGEQYF
>TRBJ2-1|TRBD2|TRBV6-1|-
TGTGCCAGCAGTGATAACCTAGCGGGGGGGGATGAGCAGTTCTTC
CASSDNLAGGDEQFF
>TRBJ2-1|TRBD2|TRBV19|-
TGTGCCAGTAGTATCCTTCGGGGGGGGCCGGGTAATGAGCAGTTCTTC
CASSILRGGPGNEQFF
>TRBJ2-2|-|TRBV28|once
TGTGCCAGCAGTTTAGACTCACTAGTGGGCACCGGGGAGCTGTTTTTT
CASSLDSLVGTGELFF
>TRBJ2-1|-|TRBV7-9|-
TGTGCCAGCAGCCGCTACAATGAGCAGTTCTTC
CASSRYNEQFF
>TRBJ2-5|-|TRBV9|once
TGTGCCAGCAGCGTCGGCGGGCAACTCCAAGAGACCCAGTACTTC
CASSVGGQLQETQYF
>TRBJ2-7|-|TRBV5-5|-
TGTGCCAGCAGCTTGTACGGGGCCTACGAGCAGTACTTC
CASSLYGAYEQYF
>TRBJ2-1|TRBD2|TRBV19|-
TGTGCCAGTAAAACTAGCGGGGCAGGCGATGAGCAGTTCTTC
CASKTSGAGDEQFF
>TRBJ1-5|-|TRBV7-2|-
TGTGCCAGCAGCTCCAGGGTTTCCAATCAGCCCCAGCATTTT
CASSSRVSNQPQHF
>TRBJ2-7|-|TRBV19|-
TGTGCCAGTAGTTTAAGACAGGATCCCTACGAGCAGTACTTC
CASSLRQDPYEQYF
>TRBJ2-7|-|TRBV29-1|-
TGCAGCGTTGGCTCAGGGCAGTACGAGCAGTACTTC
CSVGSGQYEQYF
>TRBJ2-1|TRBD2|TRBV14|-
TGTGCCAGCAGCCACACTAGCGGGATTGTCGGTGAGCAGTTCTTC
CASSHTSGIVGEQFF
>TRBJ2-3|-|TRBV7-2|-
TGTGCCAGCAGCTTGCGGCAGGGTTCAGGAGATACGCAGTATTTT
CASSLRQGSGDTQYF
>TRBJ1-5|-|TRBV28|-
TGTGCCAGCAGCTTAGGAGGGATCTACAATCAGCCCCAGCATTTT
CASSLGGIYNQPQHF
>TRBJ2-7|-|TRBV6-5|once
TGTGCCAGCAGTACCAGGGGGGCCTCCTACGAGCAGTACTTC
CASSTRGASYEQYF
>TRBJ2-7|-|TRBV28|-
TGTGCCAGCAGTCCAGATTACGAGCAGTACTTC
CASSPDYEQYF
>TRBJ1-1|TRBD1|TRBV7-2|once
TGTGCCAGCAGTCGTGACAGGGGCGCTAATTGGAACACTGAAGCTTTCTTT
CASSRDRGANWNTEAFF
>TRBJ1-6|-|TRBV6-5|-
TGTGCCAGCAGTACCCTTCTATATAATTCACCCCTCCACTTT
CASSTLLYNSPLHF
>TRBJ2-1|-|TRBV14|-
TGTGCCAGCAGCACGGGACTTCTGTGGAATGAGCAGTTCTTC
CASSTGLLWNEQFF
>TRBJ1-2|-|TRBV7-2|few
TGTGCCAGCAGCTTAGGTCCAGGGCTTAATGGCTACACCTTC
CASSLGPGLNGYTF
>TRBJ2-7|-|TRBV29-1|-
TGCAGCGTTGATACCGGGTACGAGCAGTACTTC
CSVDTGYEQYF
>TRBJ1-6|TRBD1|TRBV18|-
TGTGCCAGCTCACCAGCAGCGCCAGGGGGTGATTCACCCCTCCACTTT
CASSPAAPGGDSPLHF
>TRBJ1-2|-|TRBV11-2|-
TGTGCCAGCAGCTTAGATCGGGAAACCTCGGGCTACACCTTC
CASSLDRETSGYTF
>TRBJ2-7|-|TRBV30|once
TGTGCCTGGAGTGTACTAGACTACGAGCAGTACTTC
CAWSVLDYEQYF
>TRBJ2-7|-|TRBV5-1|-
TGCGCCAGCAGCTTGGCTAGGACAGAGAGGAAGCAGTACTTC
CASSLARTERKQYF
>TRBJ1-3|-|TRBV5-1|-
TGCGCCAGCAGCTTCAGGGGTGCTGGAAACACCATATATTTT
CASSFRGAGNTIYF